The sequence of this T cell receptor (beta chain) was determined in a study of breast tumors, draining lymph nodes, adjacent tissues. CDR3 length equals 12 residues. The V gene's germline CDR1 is LGHNA and CDR2 YSLEER. V lost 1 base and J 8 bases, leaving 5 bases between the germline ends. A single record per CDR3 protein comes from TCRdb applying MiXCR to the multiplex PCR reads. The sample lists about 21,000 distinct CDR3 sequences, roughly 50% occurring once. The sequencing input was breast tumor tissue. This sequence was found in a female donor with breast cancer. Some clones in this sample may be carry-over from other donors' samples. The chain employs TRBV4-3 and TRBJ2-2; the D is unclear. Here the CDR3 DNA reads TGCGCCAGCAGCCAAGGGCGAGGGGAGCTGTTTTTT. It codes for CASSQGRGELFF.